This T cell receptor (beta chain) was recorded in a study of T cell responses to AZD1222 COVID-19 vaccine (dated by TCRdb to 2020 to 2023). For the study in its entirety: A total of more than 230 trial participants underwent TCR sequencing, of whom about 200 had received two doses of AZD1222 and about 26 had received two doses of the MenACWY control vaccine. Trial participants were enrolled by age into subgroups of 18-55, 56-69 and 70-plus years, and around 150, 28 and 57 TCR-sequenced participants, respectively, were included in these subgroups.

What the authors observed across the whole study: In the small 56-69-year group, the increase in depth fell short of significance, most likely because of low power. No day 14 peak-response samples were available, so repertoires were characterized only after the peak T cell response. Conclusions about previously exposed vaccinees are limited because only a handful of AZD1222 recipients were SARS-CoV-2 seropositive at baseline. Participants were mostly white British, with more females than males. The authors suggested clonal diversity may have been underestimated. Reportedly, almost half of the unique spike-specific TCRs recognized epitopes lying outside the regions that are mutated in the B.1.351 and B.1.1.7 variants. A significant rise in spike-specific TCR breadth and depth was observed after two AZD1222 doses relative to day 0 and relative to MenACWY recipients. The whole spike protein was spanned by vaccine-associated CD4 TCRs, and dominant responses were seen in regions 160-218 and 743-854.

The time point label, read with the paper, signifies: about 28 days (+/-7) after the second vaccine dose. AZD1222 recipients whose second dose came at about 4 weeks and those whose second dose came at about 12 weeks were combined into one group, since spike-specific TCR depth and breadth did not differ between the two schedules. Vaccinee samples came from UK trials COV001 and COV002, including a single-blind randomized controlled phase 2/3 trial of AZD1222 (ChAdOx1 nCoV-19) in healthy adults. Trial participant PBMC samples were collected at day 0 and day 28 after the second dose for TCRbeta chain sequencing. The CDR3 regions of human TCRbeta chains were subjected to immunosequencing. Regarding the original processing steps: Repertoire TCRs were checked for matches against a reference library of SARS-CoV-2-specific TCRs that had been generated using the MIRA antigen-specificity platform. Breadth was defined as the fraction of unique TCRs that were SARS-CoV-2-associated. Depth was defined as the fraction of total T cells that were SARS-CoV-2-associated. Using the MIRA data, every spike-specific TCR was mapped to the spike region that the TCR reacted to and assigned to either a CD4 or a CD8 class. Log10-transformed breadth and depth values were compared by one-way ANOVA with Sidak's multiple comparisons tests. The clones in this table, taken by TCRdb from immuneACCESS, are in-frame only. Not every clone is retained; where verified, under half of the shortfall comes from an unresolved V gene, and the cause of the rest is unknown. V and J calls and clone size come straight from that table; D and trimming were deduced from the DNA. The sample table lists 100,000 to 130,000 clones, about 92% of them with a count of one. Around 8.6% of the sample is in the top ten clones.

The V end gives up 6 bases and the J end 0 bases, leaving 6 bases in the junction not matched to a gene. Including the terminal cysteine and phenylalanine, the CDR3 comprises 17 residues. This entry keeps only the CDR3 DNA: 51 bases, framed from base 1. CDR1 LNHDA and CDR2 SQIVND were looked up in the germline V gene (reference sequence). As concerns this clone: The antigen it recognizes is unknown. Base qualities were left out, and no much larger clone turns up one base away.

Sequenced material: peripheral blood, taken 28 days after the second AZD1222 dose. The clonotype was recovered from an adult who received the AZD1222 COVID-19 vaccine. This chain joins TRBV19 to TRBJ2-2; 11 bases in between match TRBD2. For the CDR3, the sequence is CASRPSGGTTNTGELFF. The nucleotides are TGTGCCAGTAGGCCTAGCGGGGGGACAACGAACACCGGGGAGCTGTTTTTT.